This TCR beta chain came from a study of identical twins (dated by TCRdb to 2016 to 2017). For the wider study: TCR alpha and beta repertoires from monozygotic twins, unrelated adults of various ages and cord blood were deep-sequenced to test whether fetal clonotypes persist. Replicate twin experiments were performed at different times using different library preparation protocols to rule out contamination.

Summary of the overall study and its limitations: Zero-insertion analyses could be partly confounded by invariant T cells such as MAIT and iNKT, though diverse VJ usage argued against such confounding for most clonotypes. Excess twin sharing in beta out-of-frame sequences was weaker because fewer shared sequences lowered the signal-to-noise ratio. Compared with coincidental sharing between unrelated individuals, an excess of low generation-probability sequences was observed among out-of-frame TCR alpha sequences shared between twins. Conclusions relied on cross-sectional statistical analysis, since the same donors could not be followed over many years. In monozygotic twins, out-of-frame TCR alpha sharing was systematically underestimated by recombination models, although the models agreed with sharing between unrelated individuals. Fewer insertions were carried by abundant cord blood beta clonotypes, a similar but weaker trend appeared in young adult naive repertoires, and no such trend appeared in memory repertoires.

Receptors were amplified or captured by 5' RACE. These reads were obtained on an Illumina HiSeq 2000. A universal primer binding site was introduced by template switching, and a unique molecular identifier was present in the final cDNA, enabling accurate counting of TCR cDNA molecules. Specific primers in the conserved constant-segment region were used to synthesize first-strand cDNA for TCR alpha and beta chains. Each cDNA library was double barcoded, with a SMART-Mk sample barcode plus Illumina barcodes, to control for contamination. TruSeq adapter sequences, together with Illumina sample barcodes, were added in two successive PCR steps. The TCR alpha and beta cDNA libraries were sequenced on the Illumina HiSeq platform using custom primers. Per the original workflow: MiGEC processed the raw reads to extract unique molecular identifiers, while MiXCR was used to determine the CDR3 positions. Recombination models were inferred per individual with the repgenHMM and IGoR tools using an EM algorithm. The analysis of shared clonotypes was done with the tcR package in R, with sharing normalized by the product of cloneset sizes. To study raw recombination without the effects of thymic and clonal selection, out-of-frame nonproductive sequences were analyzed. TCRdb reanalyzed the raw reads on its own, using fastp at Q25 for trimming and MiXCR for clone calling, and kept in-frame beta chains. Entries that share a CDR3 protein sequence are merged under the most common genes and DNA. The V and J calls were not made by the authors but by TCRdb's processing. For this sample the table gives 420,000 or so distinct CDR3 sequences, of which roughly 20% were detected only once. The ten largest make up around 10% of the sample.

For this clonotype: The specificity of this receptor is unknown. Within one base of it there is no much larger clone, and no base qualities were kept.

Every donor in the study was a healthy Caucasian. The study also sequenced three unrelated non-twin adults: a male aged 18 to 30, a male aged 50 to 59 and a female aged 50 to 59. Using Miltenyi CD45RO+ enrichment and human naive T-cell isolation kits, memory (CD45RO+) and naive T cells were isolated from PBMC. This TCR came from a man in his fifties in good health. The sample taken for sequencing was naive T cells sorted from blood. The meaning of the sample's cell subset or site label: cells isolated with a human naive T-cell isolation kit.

The sequenced DNA: TGTGCCACCAGTGACGCGGTAAGGGGAGAGACCCAGTACTTC. It translates to CATSDAVRGETQYF. The chain is encoded by TRBV24-1 joined to TRBJ2-5, with TRBD1 perhaps the D gene, on 5 matching bases. The CDR3 starts with the cysteine, ends with the phenylalanine, and has 14 residues. Of the read, only the CDR3 DNA is kept; its 42 bases are in frame from base 1. In the germline V gene, CDR1 corresponds to KGHDR and CDR2 to SFDVKD. V is clipped by 4 bases and J by 4 bases, and the sequence between their germline boundaries is 12 bases long.